This T cell receptor beta chain is drawn from a study of OX40 agonist ivuxolimab in advanced cancers. Study in general: Patients with hepatocellular carcinoma, melanoma, renal cell or head and neck cancer made up the dose-escalation patients. Three individuals attained partial responses, comprising one hepatocellular carcinoma case and two cutaneous melanoma cases. Overall study results and limits: Low normalized T-cell clonal expansion also characterized some of the nonresponders.

Sequenced by immunoSEQ multiplex PCR; TCRdb stores in-frame clones only, minus some. This sample has 75,000 to 100,000 clones, with 75% to 90% found just once. A remark on this clone: The target antigen is unknown.

V lost 7 bases and J 0 bases, leaving 6 bases between the germline ends. The CDR3 extends over 12 amino acids. The V gene's germline CDR1 is MDHEN and CDR2 SYDVKM. This receptor was obtained from an adult with an advanced solid tumor such as melanoma, head and neck, liver or kidney cancer. This chain uses TRBV28 with TRBJ1-1; tentatively, D is TRBD1 (6 bases). Specimen: CD4+ or CD8+ T cells sorted from blood, collected in a trial of the OX40 agonist ivuxolimab. The CDR3 nucleotides are TGTGCCAGCAAGGGGGTGAACACTGAAGCTTTCTTT. Protein: CASKGVNTEAFF. Filled out from reference TRBV28 and TRBJ1-1, the complete variable domain reads DVKVTQSSRYLVKRTGEKVFLECVQDMDHENMFWYRQDPGLGLRLIYFSYDVKMKEKGDIPEGYSVSREKKERFSLILESASTNQTSMYLCASKGVNTEAFFGQGTRLTVV.